This TCR beta chain was sequenced for a study of T cells in Graves' hyperthyroidism and ophthalmopathy. Overall study results and limits: The blood repertoire included most of the expanded thyroid clonotypes above 0.001.

Clinical symptoms, serum thyroxine, TRAb, thyroid ultrasound and orbital computed tomography established diagnosis. With 7 bases removed from V and 2 bases from J, the gap between germline ends came to 12 bases. Germline V gene sequence: CDR1 MDHEN, CDR2 SYDVKM. There are 14 residues in the CDR3. This clonotype was counted at least ten times. As yet, its antigen is unknown. RNA transcripts yielded amplified TCR beta CDR3 regions. During a first-round RT-PCR of the TCR CDR3, the HTBI primer set was used. TCRdb reprocessed the multiplex PCR reads with MiXCR, giving one entry per CDR3 protein. The table records about 600,000 distinct CDR3 sequences, 13% to 15% of them present only once.

The receptor's source is a woman aged 50 to 60 with Graves' ophthalmopathy. The chain couples TRBV28 to TRBJ2-1; D ambiguous. The sample comprised blood. The DNA for the CDR3 is TGTGCCAGCATCGGAGTACTAACCTACAATGAGCAGTTCTTC. Protein product: CASIGVLTYNEQFF.